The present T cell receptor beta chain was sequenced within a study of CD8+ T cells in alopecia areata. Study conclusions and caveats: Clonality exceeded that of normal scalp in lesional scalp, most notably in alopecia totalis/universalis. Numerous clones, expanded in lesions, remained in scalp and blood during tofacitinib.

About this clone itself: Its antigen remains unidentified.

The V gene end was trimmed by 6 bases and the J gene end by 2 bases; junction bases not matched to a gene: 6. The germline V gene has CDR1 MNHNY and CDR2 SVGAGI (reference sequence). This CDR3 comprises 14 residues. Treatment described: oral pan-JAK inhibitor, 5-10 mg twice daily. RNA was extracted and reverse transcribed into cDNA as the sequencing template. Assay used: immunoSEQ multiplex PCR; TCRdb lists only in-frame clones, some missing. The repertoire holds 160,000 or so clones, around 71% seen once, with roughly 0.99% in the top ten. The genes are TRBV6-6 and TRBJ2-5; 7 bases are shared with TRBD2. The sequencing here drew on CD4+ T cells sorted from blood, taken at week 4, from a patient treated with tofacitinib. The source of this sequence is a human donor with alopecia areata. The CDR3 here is CASRSREGQETQYF. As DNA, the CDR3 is TGTGCCAGCAGGAGCAGGGAGGGGCAAGAGACCCAGTACTTC.